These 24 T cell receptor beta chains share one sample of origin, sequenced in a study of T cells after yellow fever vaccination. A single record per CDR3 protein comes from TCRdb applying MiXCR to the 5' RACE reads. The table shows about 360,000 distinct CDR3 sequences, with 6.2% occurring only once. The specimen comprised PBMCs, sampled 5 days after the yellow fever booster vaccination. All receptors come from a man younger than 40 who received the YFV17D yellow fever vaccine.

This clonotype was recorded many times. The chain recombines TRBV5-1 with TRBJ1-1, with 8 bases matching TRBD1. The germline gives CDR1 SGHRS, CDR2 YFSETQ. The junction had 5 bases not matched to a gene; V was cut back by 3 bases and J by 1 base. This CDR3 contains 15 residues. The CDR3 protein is CASSSAGGGNTEAFF. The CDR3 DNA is TGCGCCAGCAGCTCAGCAGGGGGCGGGAACACTGAAGCTTTCTTT.

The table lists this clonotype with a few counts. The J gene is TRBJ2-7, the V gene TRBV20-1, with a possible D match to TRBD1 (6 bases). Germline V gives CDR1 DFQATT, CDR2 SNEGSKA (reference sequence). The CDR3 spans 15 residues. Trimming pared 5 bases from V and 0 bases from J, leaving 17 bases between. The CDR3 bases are TGCAGTGCTTTCTTATGGCAGGGGAACTCCTACGAGCAGTACTTC. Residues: CSAFLWQGNSYEQYF.

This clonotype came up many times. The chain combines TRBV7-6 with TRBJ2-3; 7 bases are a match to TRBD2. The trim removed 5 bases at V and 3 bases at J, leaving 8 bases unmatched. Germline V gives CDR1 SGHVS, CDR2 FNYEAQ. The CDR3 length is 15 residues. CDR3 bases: TGTGCCAGCAGCCTAAGCGGGATTGGTACAGATACGCAGTATTTT. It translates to CASSLSGIGTDTQYF.

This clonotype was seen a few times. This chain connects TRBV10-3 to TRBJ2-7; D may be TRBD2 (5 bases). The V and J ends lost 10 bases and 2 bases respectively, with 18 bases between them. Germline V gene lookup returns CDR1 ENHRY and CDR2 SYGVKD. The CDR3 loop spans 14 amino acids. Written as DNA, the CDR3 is TGTGCCACCGCGCCTGATCTGCGGGCCTACGAGCAGTACTTC. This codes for CATAPDLRAYEQYF.

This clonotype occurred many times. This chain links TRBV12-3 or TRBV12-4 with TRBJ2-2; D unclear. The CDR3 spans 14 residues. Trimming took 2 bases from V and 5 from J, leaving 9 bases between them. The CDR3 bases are TGTGCCAGCAGTTTATTTGGGGTGACCGGGGAGCTGTTTTTT. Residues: CASSLFGVTGELFF.

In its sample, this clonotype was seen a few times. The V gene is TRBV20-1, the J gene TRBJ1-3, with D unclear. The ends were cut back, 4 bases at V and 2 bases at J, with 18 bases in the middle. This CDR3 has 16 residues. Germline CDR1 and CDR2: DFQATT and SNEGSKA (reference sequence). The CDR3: CSATGSPATTGNTIYF. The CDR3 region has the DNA TGCAGTGCTACGGGCTCTCCAGCCACCACTGGAAACACCATATATTTT.

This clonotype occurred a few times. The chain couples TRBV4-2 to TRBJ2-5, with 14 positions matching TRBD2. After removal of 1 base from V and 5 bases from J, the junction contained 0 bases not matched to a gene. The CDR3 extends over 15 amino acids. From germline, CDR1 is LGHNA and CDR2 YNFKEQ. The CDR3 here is CASSQGLAGGETQYF. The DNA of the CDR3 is TGTGCCAGCAGCCAAGGACTAGCGGGGGGGGAGACCCAGTACTTC.

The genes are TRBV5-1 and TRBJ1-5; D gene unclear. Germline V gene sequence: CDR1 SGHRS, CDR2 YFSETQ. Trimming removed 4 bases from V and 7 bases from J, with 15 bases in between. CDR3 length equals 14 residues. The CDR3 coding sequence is TGCGCCAGCAGCGGCGGCCAGGTGGGCCAGCCCCAGCATTTT. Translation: CASSGGQVGQPQHF. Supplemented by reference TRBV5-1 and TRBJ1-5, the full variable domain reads KAGVTQTPRYLIKTRGQQVTLSCSPISGHRSVSWYQQTPGQGLQFLFEYFSETQRNKGNFPGRFSGRQFSNSRSEMNVSTLELGDSALYLCASSGGQVGQPQHFGDGTRLSIL.

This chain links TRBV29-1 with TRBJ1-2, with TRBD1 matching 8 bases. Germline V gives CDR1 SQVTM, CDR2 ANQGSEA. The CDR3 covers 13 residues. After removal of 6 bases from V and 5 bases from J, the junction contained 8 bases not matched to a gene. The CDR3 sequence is CSVATGEGYGYTF. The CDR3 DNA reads TGCAGCGTGGCGACAGGGGAAGGATATGGCTACACCTTC.

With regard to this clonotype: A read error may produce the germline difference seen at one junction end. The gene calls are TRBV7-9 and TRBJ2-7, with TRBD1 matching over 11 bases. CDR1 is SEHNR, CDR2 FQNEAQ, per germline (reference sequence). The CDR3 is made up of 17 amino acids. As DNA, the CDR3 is TGTGCCAGCAGCTCCGCAGCCAGTGGACAGGGGGCCTACGATCAGTACTTC. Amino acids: CASSSAASGQGAYDQYF.

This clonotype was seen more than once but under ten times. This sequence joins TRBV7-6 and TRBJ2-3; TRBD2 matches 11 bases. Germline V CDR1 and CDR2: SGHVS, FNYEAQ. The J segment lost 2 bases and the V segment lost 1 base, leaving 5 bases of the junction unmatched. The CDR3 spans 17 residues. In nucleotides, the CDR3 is TGTGCCAGCAGCTTAGTAACTAGCGGGAGACCCACAGATACGCAGTATTTT. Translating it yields CASSLVTSGRPTDTQYF.

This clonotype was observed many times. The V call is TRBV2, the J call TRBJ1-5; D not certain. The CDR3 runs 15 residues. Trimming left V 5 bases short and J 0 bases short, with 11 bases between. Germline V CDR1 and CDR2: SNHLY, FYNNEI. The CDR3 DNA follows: TGTGCCAGCAGTCGCCTAGAGAATAGCAATCAGCCCCAGCATTTT. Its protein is CASSRLENSNQPQHF. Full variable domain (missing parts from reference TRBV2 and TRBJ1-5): EPEVTQTPSHQVTQMGQEVILRCVPISNHLYFYWYRQILGQKVEFLVSFYNNEISEKSEIFDDQFSVERPDGSNFTLKIRSTKLEDSAMYFCASSRLENSNQPQHFGDGTRLSIL.

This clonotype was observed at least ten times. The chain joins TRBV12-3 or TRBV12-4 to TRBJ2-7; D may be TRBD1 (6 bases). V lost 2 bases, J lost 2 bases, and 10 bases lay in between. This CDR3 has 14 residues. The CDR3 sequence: CASSLMGAPYEQYF. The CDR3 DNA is TGTGCCAGCAGTTTAATGGGGGCACCCTACGAGCAGTACTTC.

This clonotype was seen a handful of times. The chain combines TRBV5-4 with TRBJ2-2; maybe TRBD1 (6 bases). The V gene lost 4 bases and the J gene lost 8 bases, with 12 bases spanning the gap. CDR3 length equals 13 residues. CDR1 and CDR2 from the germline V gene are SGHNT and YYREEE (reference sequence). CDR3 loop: CASSLDSPGELFF. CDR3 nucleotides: TGTGCCAGCAGCCTGGACAGCCCTGGGGAGCTGTTTTTT.

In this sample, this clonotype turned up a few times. DNA of the CDR3: TGTGCCAGCAGCCCTCCCGGGGCCCGGGAGACCCAGTACTTC. The encoded protein is CASSPPGARETQYF. The chain combines TRBV7-2 with TRBJ2-5; D assignment may be TRBD1 or TRBD2 (5 bases each). The CDR3 covers 14 residues. V lost 5 bases, J lost 5 bases, and 15 bases lay in between. Germline CDR1 SGHTA, CDR2 FQGNSA. Drawing the rest from reference TRBV7-2 and TRBJ2-5, the complete variable domain is GAGVSQSPSNKVTEKGKDVELRCDPISGHTALYWYRQSLGQGLEFLIYFQGNSAPDKSGLPSDRFSAERTGGSVSTLTIQRTQQEDSAVYLCASSPPGARETQYFGPGTRLLVL.

The CDR3 is CATRSFEGNYGYTF. DNA for the CDR3: TGTGCCACCCGGTCCTTTGAAGGGAACTATGGCTACACCTTC. This rearrangement joins TRBV6-1 to TRBJ1-2; no clear D. CDR3 length equals 14 residues. Trimming stripped 10 bases from V and 2 bases from J, with 17 bases between. The germline gives CDR1 MNHNS, CDR2 SASEGT.

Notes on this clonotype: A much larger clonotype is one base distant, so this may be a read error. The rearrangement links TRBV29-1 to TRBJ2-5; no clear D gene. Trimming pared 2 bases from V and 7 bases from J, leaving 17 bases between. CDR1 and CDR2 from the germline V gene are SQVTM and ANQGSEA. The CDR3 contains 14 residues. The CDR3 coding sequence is TGCAGCGTTGAATGGTTCGAGCTTCTAGGGACCCAGTACTTC. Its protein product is CSVEWFELLGTQYF.

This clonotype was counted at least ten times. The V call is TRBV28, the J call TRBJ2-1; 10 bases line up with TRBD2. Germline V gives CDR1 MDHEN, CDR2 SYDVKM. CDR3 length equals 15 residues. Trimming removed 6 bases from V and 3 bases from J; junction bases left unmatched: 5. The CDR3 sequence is CASRTGTSDYNEQFF. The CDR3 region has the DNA TGTGCCAGCAGAACCGGGACTAGCGACTACAATGAGCAGTTCTTC.

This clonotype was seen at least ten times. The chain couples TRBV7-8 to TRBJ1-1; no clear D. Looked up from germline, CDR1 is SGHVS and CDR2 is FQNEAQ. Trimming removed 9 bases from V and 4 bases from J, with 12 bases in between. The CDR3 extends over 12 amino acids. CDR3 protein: CASIGESTEAFF. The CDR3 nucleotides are TGTGCCAGTATCGGGGAGAGCACTGAAGCTTTCTTT.

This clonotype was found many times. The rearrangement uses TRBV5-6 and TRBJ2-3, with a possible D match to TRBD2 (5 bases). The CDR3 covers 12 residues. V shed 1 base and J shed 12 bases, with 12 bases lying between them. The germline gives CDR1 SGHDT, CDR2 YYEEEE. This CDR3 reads CASSLRGRYQYF. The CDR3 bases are TGTGCCAGCAGCTTGAGAGGGCGTTACCAGTATTTT.

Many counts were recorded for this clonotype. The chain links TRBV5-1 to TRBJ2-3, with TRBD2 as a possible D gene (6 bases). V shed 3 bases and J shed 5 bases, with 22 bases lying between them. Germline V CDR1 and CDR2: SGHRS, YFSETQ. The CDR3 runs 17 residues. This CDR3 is CASSWRGPVGSEDTQYF. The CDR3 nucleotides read TGCGCCAGCAGCTGGCGGGGCCCGGTCGGGTCGGAAGATACGCAGTATTTT. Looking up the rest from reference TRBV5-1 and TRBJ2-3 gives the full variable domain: KAGVTQTPRYLIKTRGQQVTLSCSPISGHRSVSWYQQTPGQGLQFLFEYFSETQRNKGNFPGRFSGRQFSNSRSEMNVSTLELGDSALYLCASSWRGPVGSEDTQYFGPGTRLTVL.

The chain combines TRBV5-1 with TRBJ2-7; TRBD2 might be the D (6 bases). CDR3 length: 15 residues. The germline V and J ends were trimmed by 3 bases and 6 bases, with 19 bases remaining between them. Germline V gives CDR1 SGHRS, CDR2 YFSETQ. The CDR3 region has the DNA TGCGCCAGCAGCTGGGACCCCACGGGAGTAAGCGAGCAGTACTTC. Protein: CASSWDPTGVSEQYF.

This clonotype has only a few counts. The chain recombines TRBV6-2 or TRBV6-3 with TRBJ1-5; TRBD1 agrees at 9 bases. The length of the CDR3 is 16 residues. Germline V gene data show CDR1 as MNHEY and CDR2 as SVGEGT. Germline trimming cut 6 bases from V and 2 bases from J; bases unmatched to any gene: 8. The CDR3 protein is CASSSQGAQGNQPQHF. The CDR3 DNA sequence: TGTGCCAGCAGCTCACAGGGGGCGCAGGGCAATCAGCCCCAGCATTTT.

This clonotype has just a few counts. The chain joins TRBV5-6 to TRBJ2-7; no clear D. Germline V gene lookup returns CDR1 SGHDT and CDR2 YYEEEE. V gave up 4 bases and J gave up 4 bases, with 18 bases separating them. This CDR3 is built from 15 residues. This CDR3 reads CASSQRTVGWYEQYF. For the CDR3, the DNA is TGTGCCAGCAGCCAACGAACAGTGGGTTGGTACGAGCAGTACTTC.